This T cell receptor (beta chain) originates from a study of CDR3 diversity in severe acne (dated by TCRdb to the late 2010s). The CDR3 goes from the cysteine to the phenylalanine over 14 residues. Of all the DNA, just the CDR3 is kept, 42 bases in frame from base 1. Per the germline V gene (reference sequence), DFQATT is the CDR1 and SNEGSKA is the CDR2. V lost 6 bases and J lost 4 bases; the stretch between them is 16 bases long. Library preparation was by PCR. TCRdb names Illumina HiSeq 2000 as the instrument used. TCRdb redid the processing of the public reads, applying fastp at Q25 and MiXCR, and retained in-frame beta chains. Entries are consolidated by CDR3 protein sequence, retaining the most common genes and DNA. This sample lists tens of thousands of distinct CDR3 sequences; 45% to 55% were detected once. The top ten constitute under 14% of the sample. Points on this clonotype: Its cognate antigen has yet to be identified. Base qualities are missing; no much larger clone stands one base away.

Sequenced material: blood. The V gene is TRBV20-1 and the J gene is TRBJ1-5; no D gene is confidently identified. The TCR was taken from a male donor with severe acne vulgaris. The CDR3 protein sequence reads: CSATGRAANQPQHF. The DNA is TGCAGTGCGACGGGCCGGGCCGCTAATCAGCCCCAGCATTTT.